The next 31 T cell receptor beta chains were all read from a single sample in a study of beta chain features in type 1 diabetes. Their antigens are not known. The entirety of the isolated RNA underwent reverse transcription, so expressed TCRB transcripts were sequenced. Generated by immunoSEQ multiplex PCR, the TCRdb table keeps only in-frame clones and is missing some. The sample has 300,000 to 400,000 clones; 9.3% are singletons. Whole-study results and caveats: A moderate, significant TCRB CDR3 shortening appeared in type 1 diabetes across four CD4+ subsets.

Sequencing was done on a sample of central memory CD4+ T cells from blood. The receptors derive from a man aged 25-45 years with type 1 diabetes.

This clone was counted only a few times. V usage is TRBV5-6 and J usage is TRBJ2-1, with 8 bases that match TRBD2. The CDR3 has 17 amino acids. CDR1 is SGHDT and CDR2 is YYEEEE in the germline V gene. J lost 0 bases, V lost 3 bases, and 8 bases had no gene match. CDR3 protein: CASSWTLLADSYNEQFF. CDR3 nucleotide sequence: TGTGCCAGCAGCTGGACCTTACTAGCGGACTCCTACAATGAGCAGTTCTTC.

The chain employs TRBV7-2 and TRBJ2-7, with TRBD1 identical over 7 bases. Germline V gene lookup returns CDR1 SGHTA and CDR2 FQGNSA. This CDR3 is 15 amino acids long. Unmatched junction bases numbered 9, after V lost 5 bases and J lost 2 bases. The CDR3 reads CASSTGRGQTYEQYF. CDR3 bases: TGTGCCAGCAGCACTGGAAGGGGGCAGACCTACGAGCAGTACTTC. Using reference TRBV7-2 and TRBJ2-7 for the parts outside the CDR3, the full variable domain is GAGVSQSPSNKVTEKGKDVELRCDPISGHTALYWYRQSLGQGLEFLIYFQGNSAPDKSGLPSDRFSAERTGGSVSTLTIQRTQQEDSAVYLCASSTGRGQTYEQYFGPGTRLTVT.

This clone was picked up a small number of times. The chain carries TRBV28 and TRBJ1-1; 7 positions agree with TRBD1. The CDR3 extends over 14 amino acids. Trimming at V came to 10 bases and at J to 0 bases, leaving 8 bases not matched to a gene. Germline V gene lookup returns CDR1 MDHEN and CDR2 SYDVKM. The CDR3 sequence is CATQGGAMNTEAFF. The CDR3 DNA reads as TGTGCCACCCAGGGGGGTGCGATGAACACTGAAGCTTTCTTT.

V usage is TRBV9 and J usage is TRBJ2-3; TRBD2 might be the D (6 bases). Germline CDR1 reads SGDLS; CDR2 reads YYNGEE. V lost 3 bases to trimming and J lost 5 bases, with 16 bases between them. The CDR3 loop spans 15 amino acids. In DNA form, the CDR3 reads TGTGCCAGCAGCGCTGACACGCTGGGGGGAGATACGCAGTATTTT. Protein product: CASSADTLGGDTQYF.

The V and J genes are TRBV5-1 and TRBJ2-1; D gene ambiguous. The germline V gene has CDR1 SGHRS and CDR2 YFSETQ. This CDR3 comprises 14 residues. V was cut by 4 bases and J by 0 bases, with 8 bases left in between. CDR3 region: CASSLRTSYNEQFF. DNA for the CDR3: TGCGCCAGCAGCCTAAGGACCTCCTACAATGAGCAGTTCTTC.

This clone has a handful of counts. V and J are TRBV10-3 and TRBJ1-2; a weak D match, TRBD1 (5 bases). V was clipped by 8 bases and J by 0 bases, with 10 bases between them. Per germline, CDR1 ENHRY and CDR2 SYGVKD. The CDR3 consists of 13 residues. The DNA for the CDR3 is TGTGCCATCGGGACTGATGCTAACTATGGCTACACCTTC. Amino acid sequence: CAIGTDANYGYTF.

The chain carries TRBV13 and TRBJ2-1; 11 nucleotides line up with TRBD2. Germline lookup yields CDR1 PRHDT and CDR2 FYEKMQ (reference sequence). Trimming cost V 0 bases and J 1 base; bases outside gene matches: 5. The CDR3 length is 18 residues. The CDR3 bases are TGTGCCAGCAGCTTAGGACTAGCGGGGGCGAATTCCTACAATGAGCAGTTCTTC. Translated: CASSLGLAGANSYNEQFF.

CDR3 bases: TGTGCCAGCAGCTTAGGAGGGACAGCAAACTATGGCTACACCTTC. Its translation: CASSLGGTANYGYTF. V is TRBV7-2 and J is TRBJ1-2, with 7 bases aligning to TRBD1. V dropped 1 base and J dropped 2; count of bases not matched to a gene: 4. The CDR3 covers 15 residues. Germline values: CDR1 SGHTA, CDR2 FQGNSA.

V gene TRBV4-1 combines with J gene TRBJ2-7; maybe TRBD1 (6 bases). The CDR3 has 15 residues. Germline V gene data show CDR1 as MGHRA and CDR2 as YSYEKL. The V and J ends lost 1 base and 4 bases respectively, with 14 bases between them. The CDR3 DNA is TGCGCCAGCAGCCAAGCGGCAGGGGTGATATACGAGCAGTACTTC. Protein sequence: CASSQAAGVIYEQYF.

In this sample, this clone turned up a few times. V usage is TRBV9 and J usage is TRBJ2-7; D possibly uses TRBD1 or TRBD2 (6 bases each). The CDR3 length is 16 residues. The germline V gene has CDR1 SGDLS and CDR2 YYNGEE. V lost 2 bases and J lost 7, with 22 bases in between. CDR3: CASSVGNREVKEEQYF. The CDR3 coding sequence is TGTGCCAGCAGCGTCGGGAACAGGGAGGTAAAGGAAGAGCAGTACTTC.

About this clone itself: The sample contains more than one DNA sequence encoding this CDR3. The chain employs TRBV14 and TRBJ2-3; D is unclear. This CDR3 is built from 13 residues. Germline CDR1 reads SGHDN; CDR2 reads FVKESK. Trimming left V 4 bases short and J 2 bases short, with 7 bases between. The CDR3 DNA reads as TGTGCCAGCAGCCTCCGGCTCACAGATACGCAGTATTTT. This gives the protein CASSLRLTDTQYF. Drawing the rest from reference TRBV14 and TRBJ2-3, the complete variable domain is EAGVTQFPSHSVIEKGQTVTLRCDPISGHDNLYWYRRVMGKEIKFLLHFVKESKQDESGMPNNRFLAERTGGTYSTLKVQPAELEDSGVYFCASSLRLTDTQYFGPGTRLTVL.

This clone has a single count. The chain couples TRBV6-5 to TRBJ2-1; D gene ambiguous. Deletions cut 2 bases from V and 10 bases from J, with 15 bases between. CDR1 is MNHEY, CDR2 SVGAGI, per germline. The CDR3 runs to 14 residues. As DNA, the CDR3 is TGTGCCAGCAGTTACCTTTGGTCGGAAGGGGAGCAGTTCTTC. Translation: CASSYLWSEGEQFF.

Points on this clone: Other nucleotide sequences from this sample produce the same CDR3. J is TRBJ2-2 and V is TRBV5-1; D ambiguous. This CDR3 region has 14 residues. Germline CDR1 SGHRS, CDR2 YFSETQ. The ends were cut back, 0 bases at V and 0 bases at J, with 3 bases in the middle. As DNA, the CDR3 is TGCGCCAGCAGCTTGGTCACGAACACCGGGGAGCTGTTTTTT. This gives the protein CASSLVTNTGELFF.

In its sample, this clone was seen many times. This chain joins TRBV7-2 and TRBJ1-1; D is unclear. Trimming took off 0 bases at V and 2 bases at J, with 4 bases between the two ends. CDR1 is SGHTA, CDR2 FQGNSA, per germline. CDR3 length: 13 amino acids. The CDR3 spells CASSLARNTEAFF. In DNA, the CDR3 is TGTGCCAGCAGCTTAGCCCGAAACACTGAAGCTTTCTTT.

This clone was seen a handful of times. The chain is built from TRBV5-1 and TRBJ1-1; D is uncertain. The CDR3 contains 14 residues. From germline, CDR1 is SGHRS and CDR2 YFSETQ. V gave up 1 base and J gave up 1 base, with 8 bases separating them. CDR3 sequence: CASSLYPPNTEAFF. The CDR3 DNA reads TGCGCCAGCAGCTTGTACCCTCCGAACACTGAAGCTTTCTTT.

The CDR3 DNA follows: TGTGCCACCAGCAGGGTAAACAGGGCAGACGGGTACAATGAGCAGTTCTTC. Translation: CATSRVNRADGYNEQFF. This chain connects TRBV15 to TRBJ2-1, with D possibly being TRBD1 (6 bases). The CDR3 totals 17 residues. CDR1 is LNHNV and CDR2 is YYDKDF in the germline V gene (reference sequence). Trimming removed 3 bases at V and 4 bases at J, with 19 bases between.

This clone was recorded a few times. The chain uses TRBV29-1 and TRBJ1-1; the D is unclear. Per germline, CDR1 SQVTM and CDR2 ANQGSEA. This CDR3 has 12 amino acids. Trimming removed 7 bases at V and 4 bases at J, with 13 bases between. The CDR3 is CSAHRGSTEAFF. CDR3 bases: TGCAGCGCCCACCGAGGGAGCACTGAAGCTTTCTTT.

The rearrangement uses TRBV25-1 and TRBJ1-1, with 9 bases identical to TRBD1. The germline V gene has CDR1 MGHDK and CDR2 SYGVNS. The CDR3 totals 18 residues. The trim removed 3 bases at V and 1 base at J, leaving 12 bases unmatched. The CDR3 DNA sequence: TGTGCCAGCAGTGACTCACCCGGGACAGGGCGGGGGAACACTGAAGCTTTCTTT. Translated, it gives CASSDSPGTGRGNTEAFF.

CDR3 DNA sequence: TGTGCCTGGAGTAGGAACACCATATATTTT. It specifies CAWSRNTIYF. The chain links TRBV30 to TRBJ1-3; D not certain. Trimming shortened V by 2 bases and J by 7 bases, and 3 bases separated the two germline ends. The CDR3 contains 10 residues. CDR1 GTSNPN and CDR2 SVGIG come from the germline V gene (reference sequence).

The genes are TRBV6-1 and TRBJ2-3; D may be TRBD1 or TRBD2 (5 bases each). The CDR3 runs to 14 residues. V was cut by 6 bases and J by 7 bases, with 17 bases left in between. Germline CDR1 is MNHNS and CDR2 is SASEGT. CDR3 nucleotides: TGTGCCAGCAGACCTACTCCGGGACGTAATACGCAGTATTTT. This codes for CASRPTPGRNTQYF.

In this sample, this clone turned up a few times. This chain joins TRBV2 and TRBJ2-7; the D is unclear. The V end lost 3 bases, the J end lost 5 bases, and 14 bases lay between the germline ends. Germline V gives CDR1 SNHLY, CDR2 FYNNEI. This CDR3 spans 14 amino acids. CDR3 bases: TGTGCCAGCAGTGAGAGCCTCGCCGTTAACGAGCAGTACTTC. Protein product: CASSESLAVNEQYF.

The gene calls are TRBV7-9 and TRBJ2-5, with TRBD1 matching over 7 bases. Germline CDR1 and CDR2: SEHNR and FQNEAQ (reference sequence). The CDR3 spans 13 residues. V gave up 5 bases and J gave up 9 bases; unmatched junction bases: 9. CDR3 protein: CASSPGQSVPQYF. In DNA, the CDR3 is TGTGCCAGCAGCCCGGGACAGTCGGTGCCCCAGTACTTC.

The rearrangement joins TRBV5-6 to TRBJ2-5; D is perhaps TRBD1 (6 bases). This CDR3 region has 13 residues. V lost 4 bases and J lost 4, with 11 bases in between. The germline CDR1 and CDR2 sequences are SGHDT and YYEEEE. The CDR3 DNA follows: TGTGCCAGCAGCACACAGGGTCGAGAGACCCAGTACTTC. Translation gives CASSTQGRETQYF.

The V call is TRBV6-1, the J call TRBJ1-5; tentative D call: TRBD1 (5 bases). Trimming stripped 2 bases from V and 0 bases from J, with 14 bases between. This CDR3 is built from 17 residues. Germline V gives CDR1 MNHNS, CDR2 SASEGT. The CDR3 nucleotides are TGTGCCAGCAGTGAACACCAGGGCTCCTATAGCAATCAGCCCCAGCATTTT. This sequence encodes CASSEHQGSYSNQPQHF.

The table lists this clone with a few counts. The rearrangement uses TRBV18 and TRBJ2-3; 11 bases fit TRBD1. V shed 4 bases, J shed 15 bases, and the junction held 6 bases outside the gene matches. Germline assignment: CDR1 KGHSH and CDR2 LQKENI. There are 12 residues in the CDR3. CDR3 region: CASSLGQGAEYF. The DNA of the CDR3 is TGTGCCAGCTCACTCGGACAGGGGGCTGAATATTTT.

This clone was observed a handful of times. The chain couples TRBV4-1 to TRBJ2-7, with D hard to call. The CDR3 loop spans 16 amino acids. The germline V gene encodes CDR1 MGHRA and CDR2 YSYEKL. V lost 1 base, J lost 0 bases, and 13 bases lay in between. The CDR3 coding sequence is TGCGCCAGCAGCCAAGGACAACTCGACCCCTCCTACGAGCAGTACTTC. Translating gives CASSQGQLDPSYEQYF.

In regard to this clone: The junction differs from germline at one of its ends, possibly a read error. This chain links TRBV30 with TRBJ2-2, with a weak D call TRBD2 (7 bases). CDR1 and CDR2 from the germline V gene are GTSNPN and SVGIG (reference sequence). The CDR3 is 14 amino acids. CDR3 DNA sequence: TGTGCCTGGAGTGTCGGCGGGGGCACCGGGAAGCTGTTTTTT. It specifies CAWSVGGGTGKLFF.

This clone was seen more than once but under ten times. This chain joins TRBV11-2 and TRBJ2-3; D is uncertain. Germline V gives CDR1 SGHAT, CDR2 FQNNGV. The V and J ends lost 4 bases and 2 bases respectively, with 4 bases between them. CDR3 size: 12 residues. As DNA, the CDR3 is TGTGCCAGCAGCTCCCCCACAGATACGCAGTATTTT. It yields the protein CASSSPTDTQYF.

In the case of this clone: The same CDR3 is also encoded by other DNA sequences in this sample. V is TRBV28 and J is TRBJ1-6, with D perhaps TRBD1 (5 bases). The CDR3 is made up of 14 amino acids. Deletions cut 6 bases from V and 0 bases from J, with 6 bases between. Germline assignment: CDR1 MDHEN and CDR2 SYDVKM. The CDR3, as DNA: TGTGCCAGCAGCACAGGCTCCTATAATTCACCCCTCCACTTT. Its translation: CASSTGSYNSPLHF. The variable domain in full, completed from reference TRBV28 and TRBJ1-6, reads DVKVTQSSRYLVKRTGEKVFLECVQDMDHENMFWYRQDPGLGLRLIYFSYDVKMKEKGDIPEGYSVSREKKERFSLILESASTNQTSMYLCASSTGSYNSPLHFGNGTRLTVT.

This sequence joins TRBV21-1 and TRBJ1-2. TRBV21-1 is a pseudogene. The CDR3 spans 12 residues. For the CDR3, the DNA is TGTGCCAGCAGCAAAAGAAAGTCTGAGCCACTTTTC. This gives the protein CASSKRKSEPLF.

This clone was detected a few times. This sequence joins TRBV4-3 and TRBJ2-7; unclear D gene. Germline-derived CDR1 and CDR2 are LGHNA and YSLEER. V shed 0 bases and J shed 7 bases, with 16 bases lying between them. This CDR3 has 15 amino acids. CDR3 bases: TGCGCCAGCAGCCAAGATCGGACGGGTGAAAGGGAGCAGTACTTC. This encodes CASSQDRTGEREQYF.